Following are 17 T cell receptor beta chains from one sample sequenced in a study of T cells in women clearing cervical HPV infection. The assay was immunoSEQ multiplex PCR, and TCRdb's table has in-frame clones only and misses some. This repertoire includes around 46,000 clones. The sequenced material came from blood buffy coat. These receptors were collected from a woman aged 18-69 years with a cervical HPV16 infection that either progressed to CIN3+ or cleared (not recorded which).

In regard to this clone: The read ends 3 residues before the CDR3 terminus; that terminus is restored from the germline J gene. V usage is TRBV2 and J usage is TRBJ1-1; D not certain. This CDR3 comprises 12 residues. CDR1 and CDR2 (germline): SNHLY, FYNNEI. V was pared by 6 bases and J by 7 bases, with 12 bases between. The part of the CDR3 DNA that was read is TGTGCCAGCAGCCCAGACAAACTTGAA. Encoded protein: CASSPDKLE. From start to end, the CDR3 is CASSPDKLEAFF.

About this clone: Read coverage stops 3 residues before the CDR3 terminus; the germline J gene supplies the remainder. The V call is TRBV18, the J call TRBJ1-1; no clear D. In germline, CDR1 is KGHSH, CDR2 LQKENI. The CDR3 is 14 residues long. V was clipped by 4 bases and J by 3 bases, with 12 bases between them. CDR3 DNA (partial): TGTGCCAGCTCACAATCGATTAGCGACACTGAA. Protein: CASSQSISDTE. The full CDR3 reads CASSQSISDTEAFF. Together with reference TRBV18 and TRBJ1-1, the CDR3 gives the full variable domain: NAGVMQNPRHLVRRRGQEARLRCSPMKGHSHVYWYRQLPEEGLKFMVYLQKENIIDESGMPKERFSAEFPKEGPSILRIQQVVRGDSAAYFCASSQSISDTEAFFGQGTRLTVV.

On this clone: Read data end 3 residues before the CDR3 end; the end is taken from the germline J gene. V and J are TRBV5-1 and TRBJ2-3, with TRBD1 as a possible D gene (6 bases). V lost 7 bases and J 0 bases, leaving 12 bases between the germline ends. CDR3 length equals 14 residues. Germline CDR1 reads SGHRS; CDR2 reads YFSETQ. CDR3 DNA (partial): TGCGCCAGCTATACGGGGACAAGCACAGATACG. Translated: CASYTGTSTDT. The full CDR3 protein reads CASYTGTSTDTQYF.

As concerns this clone: The read terminates 3 residues ahead of where the CDR3 ends, so the germline J gene completes it. This chain uses TRBV7-3 with TRBJ2-3; 8 nucleotides agree with TRBD1. This CDR3 is 14 amino acids long. The ends lost 5 bases at V and 4 bases at J; junction bases unmatched: 5. Germline V lookup: CDR1 SGHTA, CDR2 FQGTGA. The CDR3 DNA, read in part, is TGTGCCAGCAGCCTAGGACAGGGAGCAGATACG. Translation: CASSLGQGADT. From start to end, the CDR3 is CASSLGQGADTQYF.

With respect to this clone: The read terminates 3 residues before the CDR3 end, so the remaining end is supplied by the germline J gene. The chain links TRBV30 to TRBJ1-6; perhaps TRBD1 as D (6 bases). CDR1 is GTSNPN and CDR2 is SVGIG in the germline V gene (reference sequence). Trimming removed 0 bases at V and 7 bases at J, with 16 bases between. This CDR3 has 16 residues. The CDR3 spells CAWSVSRTARNSPLHF. CDR3 DNA, as far as it was read: TGTGCCTGGAGTGTAAGCAGGACAGCGAGAAATTCACCC.

The CDR3: CAWELGASTEAFF. The DNA read from the CDR3 is TGTGCCTGGGAACTGGGGGCGAGCACTGAA. The chain carries TRBV30 and TRBJ1-1; a possible D gene is TRBD1 (6 bases). The read is 3 residues too short to cover the CDR3 end, so that end is filled in from the germline J gene. Per germline, CDR1 GTSNPN and CDR2 SVGIG (reference sequence). The CDR3 is 13 residues long. With 5 bases removed from V and 4 bases from J, the gap between germline ends came to 14 bases.

With regard to this clone: The read finishes 3 residues shy of the CDR3 end, and the germline J gene is used to complete it. Other DNA sequences in the same sample also yield this CDR3. The chain couples TRBV18 to TRBJ2-7; D is perhaps TRBD2 (6 bases). Germline V gene sequence: CDR1 KGHSH, CDR2 LQKENI. Trimming removed 2 bases at V and 4 bases at J, with 6 bases between. The CDR3 totals 12 residues. The CDR3 reads CASSPGGYEQYF. The sequenced CDR3 bases are TGTGCCAGCTCACCAGGAGGGTACGAG.

As to this clone: Read sequence stops 3 residues before the CDR3 end, and the germline J gene provides the missing end. The chain couples TRBV30 to TRBJ2-4; the D gene is possibly TRBD1 (6 bases). CDR1 is GTSNPN, CDR2 SVGIG, per germline (reference sequence). There are 14 residues in the CDR3. The CDR3 here is CAWSLTGYNQPQYF. The sequenced part of the CDR3 DNA is TGTGCCTGGAGCTTAACAGGGTACAATCAGCCT. Filled out from reference TRBV30 and TRBJ2-4, the complete variable domain reads SQTIHQWPATLVQPVGSPLSLECTVEGTSNPNLYWYRQAAGRGLQLLFYSVGIGQISSEVPQNLSASRPQDRQFILSSKKLLLSDSGFYLCAWSLTGYNQPQYFGAGTRLSVL.

In regard to this clone: The read gets to within 3 residues of the CDR3 end, and the germline J gene fills in the rest. V is TRBV6-1 and J is TRBJ2-7; D might be TRBD1 (5 bases). Trimming took 3 bases from V and 3 from J, leaving 12 bases between them. The CDR3 sequence is 14 residues long. Germline CDR1 MNHNS, CDR2 SASEGT. The covered CDR3 bases are TGTGCCAGCAGTGACGGGCAGGGCGGCTACGAG. Amino acids: CASSDGQGGYE. The CDR3 in its entirety is CASSDGQGGYEQYF.

In the case of this clone: Read coverage stops 3 residues before the CDR3 terminus; the germline J gene supplies the remainder. This chain links TRBV7-3 with TRBJ1-1, with a weak D call TRBD1 (5 bases). Trimming took off 5 bases at V and 1 base at J, with 11 bases between the two ends. The CDR3 extends over 14 amino acids. CDR1 SGHTA and CDR2 FQGTGA come from the germline V gene. The CDR3 here is CASSPNQGNTEAFF. The part of the CDR3 DNA that was read is TGTGCCAGCAGCCCGAACCAGGGGAACACTGAA.

With respect to this clone: Read coverage stops 3 residues before the CDR3 terminus; the germline J gene supplies the remainder. The chain joins TRBV30 to TRBJ2-4; D not certain. CDR1 and CDR2 (germline): GTSNPN, SVGIG (reference sequence). This CDR3 contains 12 residues. The CDR3 protein is CAWRKDNYGQYF. Incomplete CDR3 DNA: TGTGCCTGGAGGAAGGATAACTATGGT.

Remarks on this clone: The CDR3 end is not reached by the read, which stops 3 residues before it; the germline J gene fills it in. The V call is TRBV30, the J call TRBJ2-3; TRBD2 matches at 10 bases. Germline CDR1 is GTSNPN and CDR2 is SVGIG (reference sequence). The CDR3 totals 18 residues. Incomplete CDR3 DNA: TGTGCCTGGACTAAAATCCCCGCTAGCGGGAGACCACAAGAGACG. It codes for CAWTKIPASGRPQET. The whole CDR3 sequence reads CAWTKIPASGRPQETQYF.

Concerning this clone itself: The germline gene is not matched at one end of the junction; a read error may be the cause. The read is 3 residues too short to cover the CDR3 end, so that end is filled in from the germline J gene. Distinct nucleotide sequences in the sample also encode this CDR3. The V call is TRBV19, the J call TRBJ1-3; TRBD1 might be the D (6 bases). Germline V gene data show CDR1 as LNHDA and CDR2 as SQIVND (reference sequence). The CDR3 is 15 residues long. The sequenced CDR3 bases are TGTGCCAGTAGTATTGTAGGGGGATCTGGAAACACA. Translated, it gives CASSIVGGSGNT. The full CDR3 reads CASSIVGGSGNTIYF.

For this clone: The read falls 3 residues short of the CDR3 end, and the missing part is taken from the germline J gene. The rearrangement uses TRBV5-1 and TRBJ2-2; 7 nucleotides align to TRBD1. Per the germline V gene, CDR1 is SGHRS and CDR2 is YFSETQ. Trimming at V came to 2 bases and at J to 0 bases, leaving 10 bases not matched to a gene. The CDR3 totals 18 residues. CDR3 bases read: TGCGCCAGCAGCTTAAAGCGACGACAGGGTACGAACACCGGGGAG. Residues: CASSLKRRQGTNTGE. The entire CDR3 is CASSLKRRQGTNTGELFF.

Concerning this clone: Read coverage stops 3 residues before the CDR3 terminus; the germline J gene supplies the remainder. The rearrangement links TRBV7-9 to TRBJ2-5; weak D call: TRBD1 (6 bases). Trimming took off 5 bases at V and 3 bases at J, with 16 bases between the two ends. Germline CDR1 reads SEHNR; CDR2 reads FQNEAQ (reference sequence). The CDR3 spans 15 residues. The sequenced part of the CDR3 DNA is TGTGCCAGCAGCGACAGGCTAGGTGGGGAAGAGACC. It encodes CASSDRLGGEET. The whole CDR3 region reads CASSDRLGGEETQYF.

Comment on this clone: Read data end 3 residues before the CDR3 end; the end is taken from the germline J gene. This chain uses TRBV7-3 with TRBJ2-2, with D possibly being TRBD1 (5 bases). This CDR3 is built from 16 residues. The germline V gene has CDR1 SGHTA and CDR2 FQGTGA. The CDR3 sequence: CASSLPRGPGANVLFF. The covered CDR3 bases are TGTGCCAGCAGCTTACCCCGCGGACCTGGGGCCAACGTG.

For this clone: The read stops 3 residues short of the end of the CDR3; the missing end is completed from the germline J gene. This chain joins TRBV19 and TRBJ2-2; D remains unclear. This CDR3 comprises 15 residues. Germline loops: CDR1 LNHDA, CDR2 SQIVND (reference sequence). The CDR3 bases that were read are TGTGCCAGTAGTAGTGATAGCTCCTATAATTCACCG. Its protein product is CASSSDSSYNSP. The entire CDR3 sequence reads CASSSDSSYNSPLFF.